Listed below are T cell receptor beta chains from one sample, sequenced in a study of T cell responses to AZD1222 COVID-19 vaccine. Repertoires were generated with immunoSEQ multiplex PCR, while TCRdb's copy carries only in-frame clones and drops some. The sample has 200,000 or so clones, around 93% seen once. Sequencing used peripheral blood, obtained on day 0 of MenACWY control vaccination. Source of these receptors: an adult in good health. The CDR3 runs from the conserved cysteine through the conserved F or W. Fields, in order: CDR3 DNA, CDR3 protein, V gene, J gene, D gene, clone size. D genes are given only for firm matches. Clone size is stated in some rows and not others, as once, few, many or a class when expanded.

cdr3_nt: TGTGCCAGCAGCTTAGGACAGGGGGGGGTTGGCTACACCTTC
cdr3_aa: CASSLGQGGVGYTF
v_call: TRBV7-2
j_call: TRBJ1-2
d_call: TRBD1
clone_size: NA

cdr3_nt: TGTGCCAGCAGTTTTAACACCGGGGAGCTGTTTTTT
cdr3_aa: CASSFNTGELFF
v_call: TRBV27
j_call: TRBJ2-2
d_call: NA
clone_size: NA

cdr3_nt: TGTGCCAGCAGTTCGCAGGGCCCTGGCTACACCTTC
cdr3_aa: CASSSQGPGYTF
v_call: TRBV28
j_call: TRBJ1-2
d_call: NA
clone_size: NA

cdr3_nt: TGTGCCAGCAGCCAATTGAGCGGGGGGCCCTACGAGCAGTACTTC
cdr3_aa: CASSQLSGGPYEQYF
v_call: TRBV4-2
j_call: TRBJ2-7
d_call: TRBD2
clone_size: NA

cdr3_nt: TGTGCCTGGAGTGAAGGGGCTCAGGGACAAGAGACCCAGTACTTC
cdr3_aa: CAWSEGAQGQETQYF
v_call: TRBV30
j_call: TRBJ2-5
d_call: NA
clone_size: once

cdr3_nt: TGTGCCTGGAGTGCTGTCTCCGGTCCATCACCCCTCCACTTT
cdr3_aa: CAWSAVSGPSPLHF
v_call: TRBV30
j_call: TRBJ1-6
d_call: NA
clone_size: NA

cdr3_nt: TGTGCCAGCAGTGAAGGTATGAGGCAGGGCACTGAAAAACTGTTTTTT
cdr3_aa: CASSEGMRQGTEKLFF
v_call: TRBV2
j_call: TRBJ1-4
d_call: NA
clone_size: NA

cdr3_nt: TGTGCCAGCAGCCGGTTCGGCGTTAACAATGAGCAGTTCTTC
cdr3_aa: CASSRFGVNNEQFF
v_call: TRBV6-2/TRBV6-3
j_call: TRBJ2-1
d_call: NA
clone_size: NA

cdr3_nt: TGTGCCAGCAGCCAAGCCGGGGGCAGTACTGAAGCTTTCTTT
cdr3_aa: CASSQAGGSTEAFF
v_call: TRBV3-1/TRBV3-2
j_call: TRBJ1-1
d_call: NA
clone_size: NA

cdr3_nt: TGTGCCAGCAGCAGCACTTTCCTAGCGAAGCAGTACTTC
cdr3_aa: CASSSTFLAKQYF
v_call: TRBV2
j_call: TRBJ2-7
d_call: NA
clone_size: NA

cdr3_nt: TGTGCCAGCAGCTTAACTTCCGGGGACACTGAAGCTTTCTTT
cdr3_aa: CASSLTSGDTEAFF
v_call: TRBV7-9
j_call: TRBJ1-1
d_call: NA
clone_size: few

cdr3_nt: TGTGCCAGCAGCCGGACAGGGGTCAGCACAGATACGCAGTATTTT
cdr3_aa: CASSRTGVSTDTQYF
v_call: TRBV14
j_call: TRBJ2-3
d_call: TRBD1
clone_size: NA

cdr3_nt: TGTGCCAGCAGCCCGGGTACCTCCTACGAGCAGTACTTC
cdr3_aa: CASSPGTSYEQYF
v_call: TRBV7-9
j_call: TRBJ2-7
d_call: NA
clone_size: NA

cdr3_nt: TGTGCCACCAGCAGGCAACGGACAGGTAGCTATGGCTACACCTTC
cdr3_aa: CATSRQRTGSYGYTF
v_call: TRBV15
j_call: TRBJ1-2
d_call: TRBD1
clone_size: NA

cdr3_nt: TGCGCCAGCAGGGGGACAGGGAGAGGGACCGGGGAGCTGTTTTTT
cdr3_aa: CASRGTGRGTGELFF
v_call: TRBV10-2
j_call: TRBJ2-2
d_call: TRBD1
clone_size: NA

cdr3_nt: TGTGCCACCAGCAGAGATAGTGATACTGAAGCTTTCTTT
cdr3_aa: CATSRDSDTEAFF
v_call: TRBV15
j_call: TRBJ1-1
d_call: NA
clone_size: NA

cdr3_nt: TGTGCCATCAGTGAGGAGCTTGTTAAAAACACCATATATTTT
cdr3_aa: CAISEELVKNTIYF
v_call: TRBV10-3
j_call: TRBJ1-3
d_call: NA
clone_size: NA

cdr3_nt: TGTGCCAGTAGTGTCCAAACGCTCTCCTACGAGCAGTACTTC
cdr3_aa: CASSVQTLSYEQYF
v_call: TRBV19
j_call: TRBJ2-7
d_call: NA
clone_size: NA

cdr3_nt: TGTGCCAGCAGTTACACGGGGTACGAGCAGTACTTC
cdr3_aa: CASSYTGYEQYF
v_call: TRBV6-6
j_call: TRBJ2-7
d_call: NA
clone_size: NA

cdr3_nt: TGTGCCAGTGCAGAGGGCAATCAGCCCCAGCATTTT
cdr3_aa: CASAEGNQPQHF
v_call: TRBV28
j_call: TRBJ1-5
d_call: NA
clone_size: NA

cdr3_nt: TGTGCCAGCAGCGTCTTATCCGGATTCGATCTTGGGACTGAAGCTTTCTTT
cdr3_aa: CASSVLSGFDLGTEAFF
v_call: TRBV9
j_call: TRBJ1-1
d_call: NA
clone_size: NA

cdr3_nt: TGTGCCAGCAGTTATACCCAACCCCTCGGAGCTTTCTTT
cdr3_aa: CASSYTQPLGAFF
v_call: TRBV12-3/TRBV12-4
j_call: TRBJ1-1
d_call: NA
clone_size: NA

cdr3_nt: TGTGCCAGCAGCCGAGACAGGGAAGCTAACTATGGCTACACCTTC
cdr3_aa: CASSRDREANYGYTF
v_call: TRBV4-2
j_call: TRBJ1-2
d_call: TRBD1
clone_size: NA

cdr3_nt: TGTGCCAGTAGCACGGACAGGCAGAGCAATCAGCCCCAGCATTTT
cdr3_aa: CASSTDRQSNQPQHF
v_call: TRBV19
j_call: TRBJ1-5
d_call: TRBD1
clone_size: NA

cdr3_nt: TGTGCCAGCAGCCAGGACGGGACTAGAGGGGTGTATGAGCAGTTCTTC
cdr3_aa: CASSQDGTRGVYEQFF
v_call: TRBV4-2
j_call: TRBJ2-1
d_call: TRBD2
clone_size: NA

cdr3_nt: TGTGCCAGCAGCTTAGCAACAGGACCTAACTATGGCTACACCTTC
cdr3_aa: CASSLATGPNYGYTF
v_call: TRBV7-2
j_call: TRBJ1-2
d_call: NA
clone_size: NA

cdr3_nt: TGTGCCAGTAGAACGTTTGGAAGCTCCTATAATTCACCCCTCCACTTT
cdr3_aa: CASRTFGSSYNSPLHF
v_call: TRBV19
j_call: TRBJ1-6
d_call: NA
clone_size: NA

cdr3_nt: TGTGCCAGCAGAAACGAGGGACCGTATGGCTACACCTTC
cdr3_aa: CASRNEGPYGYTF
v_call: TRBV28
j_call: TRBJ1-2
d_call: NA
clone_size: once

cdr3_nt: TGTGCCAGCAGCTTAGACCAAGGATTATTAAGTAGTCAGCCCCAGCATTTT
cdr3_aa: CASSLDQGLLSSQPQHF
v_call: TRBV11-2
j_call: TRBJ1-5
d_call: NA
clone_size: NA

cdr3_nt: TGCAGCGTAGACTTAGGCCTCGGGTTCTTT
cdr3_aa: CSVDLGLGFF
v_call: TRBV29-1
j_call: TRBJ1-1
d_call: NA
clone_size: NA

cdr3_nt: TGCAGCGTTGAAGGAGGGGACTCTAGCACAGATACGCAGTATTTT
cdr3_aa: CSVEGGDSSTDTQYF
v_call: TRBV29-1
j_call: TRBJ2-3
d_call: NA
clone_size: NA

cdr3_nt: TGTGCCAGCGTTGCCGGGCGGGGCGCGAGCACTGAAGCTTTCTTT
cdr3_aa: CASVAGRGASTEAFF
v_call: TRBV28
j_call: TRBJ1-1
d_call: NA
clone_size: NA

cdr3_nt: TGTGCCTGGAGCTCCTCGGCGGGGACCCAGTACTTC
cdr3_aa: CAWSSSAGTQYF
v_call: TRBV30
j_call: TRBJ2-5
d_call: NA
clone_size: NA

cdr3_nt: TGTGCCAGCAGCGACGGGACTAGCTACAATGAGCAGTTCTTC
cdr3_aa: CASSDGTSYNEQFF
v_call: TRBV9
j_call: TRBJ2-1
d_call: TRBD2
clone_size: NA

cdr3_nt: TGTGCCAGCAGCCCGATCGCATCCGGGGACACCATATATTTT
cdr3_aa: CASSPIASGDTIYF
v_call: TRBV3-1/TRBV3-2
j_call: TRBJ1-3
d_call: NA
clone_size: NA

cdr3_nt: TGCGCCAGCAGCTACAAAGGTGGGGCAGACCCCTATGGCTACACCTTC
cdr3_aa: CASSYKGGADPYGYTF
v_call: TRBV5-1
j_call: TRBJ1-2
d_call: NA
clone_size: NA

cdr3_nt: TGTGCCAGCAGCTTAGGCGGAGCTCTTAATTCACCCCTCCACTTT
cdr3_aa: CASSLGGALNSPLHF
v_call: TRBV7-2
j_call: TRBJ1-6
d_call: NA
clone_size: NA

cdr3_nt: TGTGCCAGCAGGGATATTTTGCGGGGCTACTACGAGCAGTACTTC
cdr3_aa: CASRDILRGYYEQYF
v_call: TRBV7-2
j_call: TRBJ2-7
d_call: NA
clone_size: NA

cdr3_nt: TGTGCCAGCAGCCGGACAGGGAATCAGCCCCAGCATTTT
cdr3_aa: CASSRTGNQPQHF
v_call: TRBV3-1/TRBV3-2
j_call: TRBJ1-5
d_call: TRBD1
clone_size: NA

cdr3_nt: TGTGCCAGCAGTTTGAAGGGACAGGGGGCCAATCAGCCCCAGCATTTT
cdr3_aa: CASSLKGQGANQPQHF
v_call: TRBV27
j_call: TRBJ1-5
d_call: TRBD1
clone_size: NA

cdr3_nt: TGTGCCAGTAGCACATTACGCCCGGGACAGGGCCCCAATCAGCCCCAGCATTTT
cdr3_aa: CASSTLRPGQGPNQPQHF
v_call: TRBV19
j_call: TRBJ1-5
d_call: TRBD1
clone_size: NA

cdr3_nt: TGCGCCAGCAGCTTGGGGAGCACCTCTGGGGCCAACGTCCTGACTTTC
cdr3_aa: CASSLGSTSGANVLTF
v_call: TRBV5-1
j_call: TRBJ2-6
d_call: NA
clone_size: NA

cdr3_nt: TGTGCCACCAGCACCCCGGGCTCTAACACTGAAGCTTTCTTT
cdr3_aa: CATSTPGSNTEAFF
v_call: TRBV15
j_call: TRBJ1-1
d_call: NA
clone_size: NA

cdr3_nt: TGCGCCAGCAGCTTGACGGCGGGAAGATATCCTGAAGCTTTCTTT
cdr3_aa: CASSLTAGRYPEAFF
v_call: TRBV5-1
j_call: TRBJ1-1
d_call: NA
clone_size: NA

cdr3_nt: TGTGCCAGCAGCGTCGGCGGGGCAGGGTATGGCTACACCTTC
cdr3_aa: CASSVGGAGYGYTF
v_call: TRBV9
j_call: TRBJ1-2
d_call: NA
clone_size: NA

cdr3_nt: TGTGCCAGTAGAGACAGGGGCGCAGATACGCAGTATTTT
cdr3_aa: CASRDRGADTQYF
v_call: TRBV19
j_call: TRBJ2-3
d_call: TRBD1
clone_size: NA

cdr3_nt: TGTGCCAGCAGAGACAGGGCAGGGGCCGGGGAGCTGTTTTTT
cdr3_aa: CASRDRAGAGELFF
v_call: TRBV2
j_call: TRBJ2-2
d_call: TRBD1
clone_size: NA

cdr3_nt: TGTGCCAGCAGCCATAGATGGGGGGACGGCACAGATACGCAGTATTTT
cdr3_aa: CASSHRWGDGTDTQYF
v_call: TRBV4-2
j_call: TRBJ2-3
d_call: NA
clone_size: NA

cdr3_nt: TGCGCCAGCAGCAAGGACAGGGGGCGATTGAACACTGAAGCTTTCTTT
cdr3_aa: CASSKDRGRLNTEAFF
v_call: TRBV5-1
j_call: TRBJ1-1
d_call: TRBD1
clone_size: NA

cdr3_nt: TGTGCCAGTAGTGCCCAGTATAGCAATCAGCCCCAGCATTTT
cdr3_aa: CASSAQYSNQPQHF
v_call: TRBV19
j_call: TRBJ1-5
d_call: NA
clone_size: NA

cdr3_nt: TGTGCCAGCAGCTTAGTCCCTCGCGGGTACAATGAGCAGTTCTTC
cdr3_aa: CASSLVPRGYNEQFF
v_call: TRBV7-2
j_call: TRBJ2-1
d_call: NA
clone_size: NA

cdr3_nt: TGTGCCAGTAGTCCCCCGGGGACCGGGGAGCTGTTTTTT
cdr3_aa: CASSPPGTGELFF
v_call: TRBV19
j_call: TRBJ2-2
d_call: NA
clone_size: NA

cdr3_nt: TGTGCCAGCAGCCAAGGTGAAAAACTGTTTTTT
cdr3_aa: CASSQGEKLFF
v_call: TRBV3-1/TRBV3-2
j_call: TRBJ1-4
d_call: NA
clone_size: NA

cdr3_nt: TGTGCCAGCAGTTCCTGGGACAGGGGTTTCGAAAAACTGTTTTTT
cdr3_aa: CASSSWDRGFEKLFF
v_call: TRBV6-5
j_call: TRBJ1-4
d_call: TRBD1
clone_size: NA

cdr3_nt: TGTGCCAGCAGTGAATTCCTAGCTTCCGAGCAGTACTTC
cdr3_aa: CASSEFLASEQYF
v_call: TRBV6-1
j_call: TRBJ2-7
d_call: NA
clone_size: NA